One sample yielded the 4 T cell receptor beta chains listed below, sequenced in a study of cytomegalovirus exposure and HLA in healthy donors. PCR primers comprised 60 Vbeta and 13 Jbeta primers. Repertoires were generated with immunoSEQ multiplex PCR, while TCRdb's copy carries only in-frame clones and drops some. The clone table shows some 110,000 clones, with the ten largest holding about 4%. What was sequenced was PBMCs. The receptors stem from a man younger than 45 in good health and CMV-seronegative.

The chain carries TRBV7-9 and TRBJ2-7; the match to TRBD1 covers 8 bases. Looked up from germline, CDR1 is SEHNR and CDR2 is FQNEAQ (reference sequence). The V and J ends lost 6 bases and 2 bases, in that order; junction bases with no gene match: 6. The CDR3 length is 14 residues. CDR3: CASRIQGEAYEQYF. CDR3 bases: TGTGCCAGCAGAATACAGGGGGAGGCCTACGAGCAGTACTTC.

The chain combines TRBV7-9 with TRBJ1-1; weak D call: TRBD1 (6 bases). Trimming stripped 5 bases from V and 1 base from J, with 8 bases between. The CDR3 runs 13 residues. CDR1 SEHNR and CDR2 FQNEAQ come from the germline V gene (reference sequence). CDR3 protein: CASSVGQNTEAFF. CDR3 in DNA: TGTGCCAGCAGCGTGGGACAGAACACTGAAGCTTTCTTT.

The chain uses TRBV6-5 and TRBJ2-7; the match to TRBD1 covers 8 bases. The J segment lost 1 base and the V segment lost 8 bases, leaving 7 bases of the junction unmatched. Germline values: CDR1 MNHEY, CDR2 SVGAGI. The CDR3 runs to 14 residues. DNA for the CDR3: TGTGCCAGCGCCCCGACAGGGGCTTCCTACGAGCAGTACTTC. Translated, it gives CASAPTGASYEQYF.

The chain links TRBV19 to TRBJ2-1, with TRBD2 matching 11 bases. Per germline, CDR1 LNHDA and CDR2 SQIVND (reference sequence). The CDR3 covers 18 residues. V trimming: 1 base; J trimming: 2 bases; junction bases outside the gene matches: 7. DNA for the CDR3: TGTGCCAGTAGTATAGCTCCCTCGACTAGCGGGACCTACAATGAGCAGTTCTTC. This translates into CASSIAPSTSGTYNEQFF.